This TCR beta chain was retrieved from a study of T-cell reconstitution after alpha-beta-depleted transplantation in children. V lost 4 bases, J lost 0 bases, and 10 bases lay in between. Germline CDR1 SGHTA, CDR2 FQGNSA. The length of the CDR3 is 14 residues. Construction of the TCRbeta library involved unique molecular identifiers. TCRdb re-called the PCR reads with MiXCR, one entry per CDR3 protein. Among over 550,000 distinct CDR3 sequences, about 10% were seen once, and the ten largest hold around 4%. The TCR comes from a human donor who donated a stem cell graft to a child with acute myeloid leukemia. Source: PBMCs from the stem cell graft donor, taken from the stem cell graft. The chain recombines TRBV7-2 with TRBJ2-7, with a weak D call TRBD2 (5 bases). The CDR3, as DNA: TGTGCCAGCAGCTCACAGCGGAACTCCTACGAGCAGTACTTC. Translation: CASSSQRNSYEQYF.